This TCR beta chain comes out of a study of blood T cell repertoires in COVID-19. Study in general: Researchers got acute and convalescent COVID-19 samples from the United States, Italy and Spain. PBMCs, B-cell-depleted T cells, or T cells were the source of the cDNA or gDNA that made up the material.

After removal of 11 bases from V and 0 bases from J, the junction contained 6 bases not matched to a gene. Germline CDR1 and CDR2: ENHRY and SYGVKD. The CDR3 is 13 residues long. Only in-frame clones appear in the TCRdb table, and some are missing; sequencing was by immunoSEQ multiplex PCR. The sample holds about 170,000 clones, about 80% seen once. This chain joins TRBV10-3 and TRBJ1-1; 7 bases align to TRBD1. Material for sequencing was peripheral blood. The clonotype comes from a man between 60 and 70 years old with acute or convalescent COVID-19. The DNA of the CDR3 is TGTGCCGCCGGGGGACAGTTGAACACTGAAGCTTTCTTT. It is translated as CAAGGQLNTEAFF.